This T cell receptor (beta chain) was observed in a study of T cell responses to AZD1222 COVID-19 vaccine. As to this clone: The antigen is unknown.

The protocol was immunoSEQ multiplex PCR, while the TCRdb copy is restricted to in-frame clones and leaves out a portion. The table has about 200,000 clones, approximately 94% seen once. Germline values: CDR1 MNHEY, CDR2 SVGAGI. The V end lost 6 bases, the J end lost 2 bases, and 11 bases lay between the germline ends. This CDR3 region has 13 residues. Whole-study results and caveats: Just a handful of people given AZD1222 tested seropositive at baseline. Unmutated regions of variants are reportedly targeted by nearly half of spike-specific TCRs. The sample set comprised mostly white British donors with more females, and clonal diversity was possibly underestimated.

The rearrangement joins TRBV6-5 to TRBJ2-7; weak D call: TRBD1 (5 bases). The sequenced sample was peripheral blood, obtained 28 days after the second dose of the MenACWY control vaccine. The TCR comes from an adult who received the MenACWY meningococcal vaccine as a control. The CDR3 coding sequence is TGTGCCAGCAGGACGACAGCCACCTACGAGCAGTACTTC. Translation: CASRTTATYEQYF.